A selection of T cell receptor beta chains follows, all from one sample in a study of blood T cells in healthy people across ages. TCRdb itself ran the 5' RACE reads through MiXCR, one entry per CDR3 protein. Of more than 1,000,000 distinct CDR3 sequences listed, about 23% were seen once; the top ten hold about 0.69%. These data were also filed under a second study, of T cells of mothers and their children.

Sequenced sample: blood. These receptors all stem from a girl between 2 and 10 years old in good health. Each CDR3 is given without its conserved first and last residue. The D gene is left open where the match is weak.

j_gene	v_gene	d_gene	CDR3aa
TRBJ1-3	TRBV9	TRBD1	ASSVGRQGGMGSGNTIY
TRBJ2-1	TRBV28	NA	ASSLQGTYNEQF
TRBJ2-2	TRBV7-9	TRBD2	ASSLDGGRSGELF
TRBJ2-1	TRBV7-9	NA	ASSYRDGVYNEQF
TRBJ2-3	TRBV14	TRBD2	ASSLLYGGGTDTQY
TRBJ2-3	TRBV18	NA	ASSRLATDTQY
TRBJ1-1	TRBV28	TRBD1	ASSLNRGSALNTEAF
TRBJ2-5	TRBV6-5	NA	ASSYSKRIQETQY
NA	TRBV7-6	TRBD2	AGSRWTSGGNEQF
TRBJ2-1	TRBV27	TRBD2	ASSLVGGTGNEQF
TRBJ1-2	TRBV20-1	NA	SASRAQSSYGYT
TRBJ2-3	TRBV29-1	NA	SVGAPNTDTQY
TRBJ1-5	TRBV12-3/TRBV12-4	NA	ASGIGNQPQH
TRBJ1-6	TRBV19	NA	ATRREGSPLH
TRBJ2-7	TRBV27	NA	ASSLDRNYEQY
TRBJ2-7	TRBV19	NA	ASTIYPGAPYEQY
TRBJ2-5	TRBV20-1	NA	SALKDGEVTQY
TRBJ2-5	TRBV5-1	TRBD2	ASSQRLAGLETQY
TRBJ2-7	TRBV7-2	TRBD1	ASSPTGVTYEQY
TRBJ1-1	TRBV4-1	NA	AGSQDEGLNTEAF
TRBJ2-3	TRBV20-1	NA	SARDATDTQY
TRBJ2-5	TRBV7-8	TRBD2	ASTRTAGDQETQY
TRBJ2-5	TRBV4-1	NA	ASSRSAQGKDLETQY
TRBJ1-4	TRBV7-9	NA	ASSLDVTNEKLF
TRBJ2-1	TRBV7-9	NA	ASSFGRSGNEQF
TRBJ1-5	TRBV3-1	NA	ASSDSLDNQPQH
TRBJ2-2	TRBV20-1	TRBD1	SAERQGRTGELF
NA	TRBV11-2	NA	ARSDPPTGTLKQASYEQY
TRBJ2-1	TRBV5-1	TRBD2	ASSSPGRVRYNEQF
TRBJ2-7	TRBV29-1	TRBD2	SVLQGMGGSTYEQY
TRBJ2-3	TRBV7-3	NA	ASSLKGAADTQY
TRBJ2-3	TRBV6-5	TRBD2	ASSYGSGLAGDTQY
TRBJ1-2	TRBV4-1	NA	ASSRGGTDEEALYGYT
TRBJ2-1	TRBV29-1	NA	SAARGGIYNEQF
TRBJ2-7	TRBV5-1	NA	ASSLDMTSYEQY
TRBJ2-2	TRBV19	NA	ASSRWEAGELF
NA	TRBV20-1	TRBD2	SATRGLELFDEQY
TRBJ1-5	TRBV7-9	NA	AGSLFRGKEGDQPQH
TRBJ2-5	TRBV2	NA	ASSVRAGEAETQY
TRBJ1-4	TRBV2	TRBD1	AGQGQNEKLF
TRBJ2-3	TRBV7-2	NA	ASSLGAGAVGTDTQY
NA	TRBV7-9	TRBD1	ASSRTGVDEQY
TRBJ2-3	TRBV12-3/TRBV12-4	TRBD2	ASSLPLAGALTQY
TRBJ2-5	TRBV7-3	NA	ASSINRGGWETQY
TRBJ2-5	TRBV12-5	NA	ASGSQGLETQY
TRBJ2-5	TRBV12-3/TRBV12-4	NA	ASSFHPGQETQY
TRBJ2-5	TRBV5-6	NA	ASSPTTGLQETQY
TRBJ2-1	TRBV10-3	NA	ATRVLMGGNEQF
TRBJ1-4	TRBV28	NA	ASSLSRGTSEKLF
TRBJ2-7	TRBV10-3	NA	AISDSSSGSLYYEQY